This T cell receptor beta chain was identified during a study of patients and donors after allogeneic stem cell transplantation. The sample holds a few counts of this clonotype. One entry per CDR3 protein, called by TCRdb with MiXCR from the RT-PCR reads. The sample lists some 230,000 distinct CDR3 sequences, roughly 13% occurring once. The CDR3 totals 16 residues. The junction had 6 bases not matched to a gene; V was cut back by 5 bases and J by 4 bases. CDR1 SGHTA and CDR2 FQGTGA come from the germline V gene. The source material was blood, either unsorted or a sorted T cell fraction (not recorded which). This TCR derives from a human donor who was either an allogeneic HSCT recipient or a stem cell or donor lymphocyte infusion donor (not recorded which). It is not recorded whose cells these are; they may come from a transplant donor. The V gene is TRBV7-3, the J gene TRBJ2-3; TRBD2 matches 13 bases. CDR3 nucleotide sequence: TGTGCCAGCAGCCCCAGACTAGCGGGAGGTTCAGATACGCAGTATTTT. It specifies CASSPRLAGGSDTQYF. Combining the CDR3 with reference TRBV7-3 and TRBJ2-3 gives the whole variable domain GAGVSQTPSNKVTEKGKYVELRCDPISGHTALYWYRQSLGQGPEFLIYFQGTGAADDSGLPNDRFFAVRPEGSVSTLKIQRTERGDSAVYLCASSPRLAGGSDTQYFGPGTRLTVL.